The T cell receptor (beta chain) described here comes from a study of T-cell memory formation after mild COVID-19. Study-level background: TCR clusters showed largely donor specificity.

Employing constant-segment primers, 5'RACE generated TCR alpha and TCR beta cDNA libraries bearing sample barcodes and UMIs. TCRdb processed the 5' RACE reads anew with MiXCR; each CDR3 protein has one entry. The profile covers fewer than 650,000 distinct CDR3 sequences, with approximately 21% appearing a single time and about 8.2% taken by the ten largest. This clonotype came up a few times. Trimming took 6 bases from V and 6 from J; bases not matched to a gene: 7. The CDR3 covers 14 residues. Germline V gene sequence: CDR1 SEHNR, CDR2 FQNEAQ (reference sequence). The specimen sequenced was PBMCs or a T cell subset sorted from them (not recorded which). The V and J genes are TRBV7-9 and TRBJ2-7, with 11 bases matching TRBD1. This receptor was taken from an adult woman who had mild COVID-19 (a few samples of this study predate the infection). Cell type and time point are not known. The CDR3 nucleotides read TGTGCCAGCAGTCCAGCGGGACAGGGGGGCGAGCAGTACTTC. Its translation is CASSPAGQGGEQYF.